This TCR beta chain derives from a study of blood T cell repertoires in COVID-19. About the research overall: The samples span acute and convalescent COVID-19 from the United States, Italy and Spain.

In the authors' workflow: Amplification with reference gene primers provided the estimates of nucleated cell counts. The method was immunoSEQ multiplex PCR; TCRdb's version includes in-frame clones alone and lacks a portion of them. The V and J calls and clone size are taken from that table; D and trimming were inferred from the DNA. The data hold 200,000 to 300,000 clones, with roughly 91% observed a single time. This CDR3 comprises 13 residues. The ends were cut back, 7 bases at V and 10 bases at J, with 16 bases in the middle. This rearrangement joins TRBV12-3 or TRBV12-4 to TRBJ1-4; TRBD1 might be the D (5 bases). The receptor's source is a woman in her thirties or forties who had recovered from COVID-19. The sample was peripheral blood. CDR3 region: CASTGRGIPKLFF. The CDR3 DNA follows: TGTGCCAGCACCGGGCGGGGGATACCAAAACTGTTTTTT.